These 32 T cell receptor beta chains were all obtained from the same sample, sequenced in a study of cytomegalovirus exposure and HLA in healthy donors. Use of 60 Vbeta and 13 Jbeta primers characterized the PCR. The table came from immunoSEQ multiplex PCR; TCRdb's copy has only in-frame clones and leaves some out. The profile shows 30,000 to 40,000 clones, 70% to 90% of them singletons. Specimen: PBMCs. Receptors originate from a middle-aged woman in good health and CMV-seropositive.

The chain recombines TRBV6-6 with TRBJ1-2, with 7 nucleotides matching TRBD1. J gave up 5 bases and V 2 bases, and 8 bases lay outside the gene matches. The CDR3 has 15 amino acids. Germline lookup yields CDR1 MNHNY and CDR2 SVGAGI (reference sequence). CDR3 bases: TGTGCCAGCAGTTACGATGGTAGGGGGCAATATGGCTACACCTTC. Amino acid sequence: CASSYDGRGQYGYTF.

The CDR3 loop is CASSLRPSEKLFF. The CDR3 DNA reads as TGTGCCAGCAGTCTCAGACCTAGTGAAAAACTGTTTTTT. The gene calls are TRBV27 and TRBJ1-4; no firm D call. The germline V gene encodes CDR1 MNHEY and CDR2 SMNVEV (reference sequence). The CDR3 spans 13 residues. The V and J ends lost 5 bases and 7 bases respectively, with 11 bases between them.

This chain joins TRBV6-6 and TRBJ1-5; 11 bases are shared with TRBD1. Germline V gives CDR1 MNHNY, CDR2 SVGAGI (reference sequence). The CDR3 loop spans 14 amino acids. J was trimmed by 6 bases and V by 6 bases; bases with no gene match: 4. The CDR3 loop is CASRGQGAGQPQHF. CDR3 coding DNA: TGTGCCAGCAGAGGACAGGGGGCTGGTCAGCCCCAGCATTTT.

J is TRBJ2-7 and V is TRBV30; 10 bases are a match to TRBD1. Germline trimming cut 5 bases from V and 4 bases from J; bases unmatched to any gene: 5. This CDR3 has 13 residues. Germline V gives CDR1 GTSNPN, CDR2 SVGIG (reference sequence). The CDR3 region is CAWDRGRVYEQYF. The CDR3 nucleotides are TGTGCCTGGGACAGGGGGCGCGTATACGAGCAGTACTTC.

This chain uses TRBV4-1 with TRBJ2-4; D possibly corresponds to TRBD2 (6 bases). Trimming stripped 2 bases from V and 1 base from J, with 15 bases between. CDR1 and CDR2 from the germline V gene are MGHRA and YSYEKL. CDR3 length: 17 residues. Written as DNA, the CDR3 is TGCGCCAGCAGCCAACCTCTCCGGGGGTTGGCCAAAAACATTCAGTACTTC. Protein: CASSQPLRGLAKNIQYF.

This chain uses TRBV7-3 with TRBJ2-3, with a possible D match to TRBD2 (6 bases). The germline V and J ends were trimmed by 4 bases and 7 bases, with 15 bases remaining between them. Germline-derived CDR1 and CDR2 are SGHTA and FQGTGA. This CDR3 is built from 14 residues. The CDR3 reads CASSSRGVGNTQYF. The DNA for the CDR3 is TGTGCCAGCAGCTCACGCGGGGTAGGGAATACGCAGTATTTT.

The J gene is TRBJ1-4, the V gene TRBV18; 8 nucleotides line up with TRBD1. Looked up from germline, CDR1 is KGHSH and CDR2 is LQKENI. Trimming took 0 bases from V and 4 from J; bases not matched to a gene: 1. The CDR3 extends over 15 amino acids. The CDR3 region has the DNA TGTGCCAGCTCACCACCGGGACAGGATAATGAAAAACTGTTTTTT. Translated, it gives CASSPPGQDNEKLFF.

The CDR3: CASSGARNTEAFF. CDR3 bases: TGTGCCAGCAGTGGGGCTAGGAACACTGAAGCTTTCTTT. The rearrangement uses TRBV7-9 and TRBJ1-1, with a possible D match to TRBD1 (5 bases). This CDR3 spans 13 amino acids. Trimming removed 6 bases from V and 1 base from J, with 9 bases in between. Germline V CDR1 and CDR2: SEHNR, FQNEAQ (reference sequence).

This chain connects TRBV5-8 to TRBJ1-4, with a tentative D call TRBD1 (6 bases). The CDR3 sequence is 16 residues long. The V end lost 2 bases, the J end lost 5 bases, and 16 bases lay between the germline ends. The germline CDR1 and CDR2 sequences are SGHTS and YDEGEE. DNA for the CDR3: TGTGCCAGCAGCTTAGGGGTTGGGGGCCCCAATGAAAAACTGTTTTTT. The encoded protein is CASSLGVGGPNEKLFF.

The gene calls are TRBV4-1 and TRBJ2-3; 8 bases align to TRBD2. CDR1 is MGHRA and CDR2 is YSYEKL in the germline V gene. The trim removed 3 bases at V and 6 bases at J, leaving 8 bases unmatched. There are 15 residues in the CDR3. CDR3 bases: TGCGCCAGCAGCCACCCTGGTACTAGCGGTGATACGCAGTATTTT. It codes for CASSHPGTSGDTQYF.

This chain connects TRBV5-6 to TRBJ2-7, with 8 bases aligning to TRBD1. Germline lookup yields CDR1 SGHDT and CDR2 YYEEEE. Losses at the gene ends were 0 bases for V and 4 bases for J; bases not matched to a gene: 12. This CDR3 is 17 amino acids long. In nucleotides, the CDR3 is TGTGCCAGCAGCTTGGCTCTTGGGACAGGTGTGTTGTACGAGCAGTACTTC. Translation: CASSLALGTGVLYEQYF.

The rearrangement uses TRBV6-1 and TRBJ1-4; tentatively, D is TRBD1 (5 bases). The CDR3 runs 15 residues. Looked up from germline, CDR1 is MNHNS and CDR2 is SASEGT. The V end lost 1 base, the J end lost 8 bases, and 14 bases lay between the germline ends. The CDR3 here is CASSEGASGGEKLFF. For the CDR3, the DNA is TGTGCCAGCAGTGAAGGCGCCTCGGGGGGGGAAAAACTGTTTTTT.

The V and J genes are TRBV5-1 and TRBJ1-5, with D uncertain. CDR3 length equals 16 residues. Deletions cut 2 bases from V and 5 bases from J, with 17 bases between. The germline gives CDR1 SGHRS, CDR2 YFSETQ. CDR3: CASSLGHGDRDQPQHF. The CDR3 region has the DNA TGCGCCAGCAGCTTAGGGCACGGGGATAGGGATCAGCCCCAGCATTTT.

V is TRBV30 and J is TRBJ1-4; D is undetermined. Germline lookup yields CDR1 GTSNPN and CDR2 SVGIG (reference sequence). Trimming cost V 2 bases and J 3 bases, with 13 bases left between them. The CDR3 is 15 amino acids. The CDR3: CAWSSGLGSNEKLFF. In DNA, the CDR3 is TGTGCCTGGAGTTCAGGACTGGGGTCTAATGAAAAACTGTTTTTT. Variable domain in full (rest from reference TRBV30 and TRBJ1-4): SQTIHQWPATLVQPVGSPLSLECTVEGTSNPNLYWYRQAAGRGLQLLFYSVGIGQISSEVPQNLSASRPQDRQFILSSKKLLLSDSGFYLCAWSSGLGSNEKLFFGSGTQLSVL.

CDR3 protein: CASSYRGQPHQPQHF. CDR3 in DNA: TGTGCCAGCAGTTACCGAGGACAGCCCCATCAGCCCCAGCATTTT. V usage is TRBV6-6 and J usage is TRBJ1-5; maybe TRBD1 (6 bases). Trimming cost V 2 bases and J 5 bases, with 13 bases left between them. This CDR3 is built from 15 residues. CDR1 and CDR2 from the germline V gene are MNHNY and SVGAGI (reference sequence).

Comments on this clone: The sample carries other DNA sequences with the same CDR3. The chain employs TRBV11-2 and TRBJ1-6; D remains ambiguous. Trimming pared 3 bases from V and 7 bases from J, leaving 13 bases between. This CDR3 spans 15 amino acids. Germline CDR1 reads SGHAT; CDR2 reads FQNNGV. The CDR3 coding sequence is TGTGCCAGCAGCTTCTCCAGGACTAGGAATTCACCCCTCCACTTT. Translation: CASSFSRTRNSPLHF.

The CDR3 here is CASSVTGSGNTIYF. DNA of the CDR3: TGTGCCAGCAGTGTTACAGGGTCCGGAAACACCATATATTTT. V usage is TRBV2 and J usage is TRBJ1-3; D perhaps matches TRBD1 (6 bases). The CDR3 contains 14 residues. V was pared by 4 bases and J by 4 bases, with 11 bases between. CDR1 and CDR2 (germline): SNHLY, FYNNEI.

The rearrangement uses TRBV7-2 and TRBJ2-2, with 7 bases lining up with TRBD2. Germline CDR1 is SGHTA and CDR2 is FQGNSA. This CDR3 contains 15 residues. V lost 5 bases and J lost 5; bases outside the gene matches: 8. CDR3 in DNA: TGTGCCAGCAGCACCCAGGGAGGGTCTACCGGGGAGCTGTTTTTT. It encodes CASSTQGGSTGELFF.

The gene calls are TRBV27 and TRBJ2-1; 9 bases agree with TRBD1. Germline trimming cut 3 bases from V and 6 bases from J; bases unmatched to any gene: 6. CDR3 size: 15 residues. Germline assignment: CDR1 MNHEY and CDR2 SMNVEV (reference sequence). CDR3 loop: CASSLNRGRGNEQFF. DNA for the CDR3: TGTGCCAGCAGTTTGAACAGGGGGCGAGGCAATGAGCAGTTCTTC.

The chain couples TRBV19 to TRBJ1-6; D is unclear. The V and J ends lost 6 bases and 7 bases respectively, with 10 bases between them. The CDR3 is 13 residues long. Germline-derived CDR1 and CDR2 are LNHDA and SQIVND (reference sequence). The CDR3 loop is CASSPDWNSPLHF. The CDR3 DNA reads as TGTGCCAGTAGCCCTGACTGGAATTCACCCCTCCACTTT.

The chain combines TRBV7-2 with TRBJ2-4, with a tentative D call TRBD2 (6 bases). The CDR3 runs 13 residues. V dropped 2 bases and J dropped 9 bases, with 11 bases sitting between them. The germline gives CDR1 SGHTA, CDR2 FQGNSA. The DNA for the CDR3 is TGTGCCAGCAGCTTATTGCGGGAAGGCATTCAGTACTTC. It is translated as CASSLLREGIQYF.

The V gene is TRBV4-2, the J gene TRBJ2-5; 14 bases match TRBD2. CDR3 length: 16 residues. Trimming cost V 4 bases and J 6 bases; bases outside gene matches: 7. In germline, CDR1 is LGHNA, CDR2 YNFKEQ. The CDR3 reads CASSRGTSGGSKTQYF. The CDR3 DNA reads as TGTGCCAGCAGCCGCGGGACTAGCGGGGGCTCGAAGACCCAGTACTTC.

The J gene is TRBJ1-4, the V gene TRBV10-3, with a possible D match to TRBD1 (5 bases). With 11 bases removed from V and 0 bases from J, the gap between germline ends came to 10 bases. Germline loops: CDR1 ENHRY, CDR2 SYGVKD. This CDR3 is 13 amino acids long. In DNA, the CDR3 is TGTGCCGGCGACAGAACAACTAATGAAAAACTGTTTTTT. It specifies CAGDRTTNEKLFF.

The J gene is TRBJ2-5, the V gene TRBV21-1; the table's TRBD1 call for D was not verified on the DNA. The end of the DNA aligns better with TRBJ2-7, so the J call may be wrong. TRBV21-1 is noted as a pseudogene. The CDR3 consists of 15 residues. The CDR3 region has the DNA TGTGCCAGCAGTACTGGGGCAGGTAGCTCCTACGAGCAGTACTTC. It is translated as CASSTGAGSSYEQYF.

With regard to this clone: At one boundary the junction diverges from the germline segment, which might be a read error. The gene calls are TRBV28 and TRBJ1-2, with 8 nucleotides matching TRBD1. The CDR3 is 11 amino acids. Germline values: CDR1 MDHEN, CDR2 SYDVKM. The CDR3 DNA reads as TGTGCCAGCAGTTTAGGACAGGGAGTTAACTTC. Its protein is CASSLGQGVNF.

V usage is TRBV7-8 and J usage is TRBJ2-5; D is perhaps TRBD2 (5 bases). CDR3 length: 16 residues. Germline CDR1 reads SGHVS; CDR2 reads FQNEAQ. V shed 2 bases and J shed 5 bases, with 18 bases lying between them. Here the CDR3 DNA reads TGTGCCAGCAGCTTATCGGGAAGGGCTCTTATGGAGACCCAGTACTTC. This codes for CASSLSGRALMETQYF.

This chain links TRBV29-1 with TRBJ1-2; 11 bases align to TRBD1. Germline lookup yields CDR1 SQVTM and CDR2 ANQGSEA. This CDR3 has 16 amino acids. Trimming cost V 0 bases and J 4 bases; bases outside gene matches: 7. CDR3 DNA: TGCAGCGTTGAAGATCAGAGGACAGGGGGCTTCTATGGCTACACCTTC. This sequence encodes CSVEDQRTGGFYGYTF.

The chain links TRBV19 to TRBJ2-7; 7 bases map to TRBD1. The germline V gene has CDR1 LNHDA and CDR2 SQIVND (reference sequence). The CDR3 sequence is 15 residues long. V was pared by 4 bases and J by 5 bases, with 11 bases of the junction left unmatched. CDR3 coding DNA: TGTGCCAGTAGTACTGCGACAGGGCCGGGAAACGAGCAGTACTTC. Amino acid sequence: CASSTATGPGNEQYF.

This chain uses TRBV19 with TRBJ2-7, with 9 bases aligning to TRBD1. The CDR3 loop spans 15 amino acids. The V segment lost 3 bases and the J segment 3 bases; nucleotides outside the gene matches: 6. Germline CDR1 reads LNHDA; CDR2 reads SQIVND (reference sequence). CDR3 residues: CASSMRGQGLYEQYF. CDR3 sequence (DNA): TGTGCCAGTAGTATGCGGGGACAGGGTCTCTACGAGCAGTACTTC.

V and J are TRBV18 and TRBJ2-7, with D unclear. CDR1 KGHSH and CDR2 LQKENI come from the germline V gene. Trimming cost V 5 bases and J 3 bases, with 17 bases left between them. The CDR3 is made up of 15 amino acids. CDR3: CASSGGGSSSYEQYF. For the CDR3, the DNA is TGTGCCAGCTCAGGCGGCGGCAGCAGCAGCTACGAGCAGTACTTC.

The chain recombines TRBV5-6 with TRBJ2-1; D possibly corresponds to TRBD1 (6 bases). The CDR3 contains 15 residues. CDR1 is SGHDT and CDR2 is YYEEEE in the germline V gene. V gave up 4 bases and J gave up 6 bases, with 17 bases separating them. In nucleotides, the CDR3 is TGTGCCAGCAGCCCGCTTCTGGGGGCTGGCAATGAGCAGTTCTTC. As protein: CASSPLLGAGNEQFF. The full variable domain, rest sourced from reference TRBV5-6 and TRBJ2-1, is DAGVTQSPTHLIKTRGQQVTLRCSPKSGHDTVSWYQQALGQGPQFIFQYYEEEERQRGNFPDRFSGHQFPNYSSELNVNALLLGDSALYLCASSPLLGAGNEQFFGPGTRLTVL.

This chain links TRBV10-3 with TRBJ2-5, with TRBD2 matching over 9 bases. The germline V gene encodes CDR1 ENHRY and CDR2 SYGVKD. The CDR3 contains 18 residues. The V and J ends lost 4 bases and 0 bases, in that order; junction bases with no gene match: 12. In DNA form, the CDR3 reads TGTGCCATCAGTGCTGGGGTAGCGGGGGTCATGTACCAAGAGACCCAGTACTTC. Protein: CAISAGVAGVMYQETQYF.